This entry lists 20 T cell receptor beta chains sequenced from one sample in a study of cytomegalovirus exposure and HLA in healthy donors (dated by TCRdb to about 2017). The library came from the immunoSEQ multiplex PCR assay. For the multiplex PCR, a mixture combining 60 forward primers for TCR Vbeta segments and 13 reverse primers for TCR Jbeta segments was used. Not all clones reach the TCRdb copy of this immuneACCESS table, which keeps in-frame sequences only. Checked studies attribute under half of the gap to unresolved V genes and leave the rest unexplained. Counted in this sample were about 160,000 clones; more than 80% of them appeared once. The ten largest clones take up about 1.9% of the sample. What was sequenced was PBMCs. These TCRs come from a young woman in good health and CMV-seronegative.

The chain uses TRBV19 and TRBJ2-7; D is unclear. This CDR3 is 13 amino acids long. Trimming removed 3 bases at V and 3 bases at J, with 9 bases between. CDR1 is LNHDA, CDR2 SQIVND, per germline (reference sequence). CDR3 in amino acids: CASSIVGSYEQYF. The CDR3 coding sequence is TGTGCCAGTAGTATTGTTGGCAGCTACGAGCAGTACTTC.

CDR3 loop: CASRGVADTQYF. CDR3 sequence (DNA): TGTGCCAGCAGGGGCGTAGCGGACACGCAGTATTTT. This chain joins TRBV6-1 and TRBJ2-3; D is perhaps TRBD2 (6 bases). Germline CDR1 reads MNHNS; CDR2 reads SASEGT. The V end was cut by 6 bases, the J end by 9 bases, with 13 bases between. This CDR3 is 12 amino acids long.

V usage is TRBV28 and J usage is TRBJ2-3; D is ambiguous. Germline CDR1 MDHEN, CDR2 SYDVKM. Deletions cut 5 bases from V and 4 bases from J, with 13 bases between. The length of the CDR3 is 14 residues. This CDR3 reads CASSLTSSADTQYF. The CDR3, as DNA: TGTGCCAGCAGTCTCACCTCCAGCGCAGATACGCAGTATTTT. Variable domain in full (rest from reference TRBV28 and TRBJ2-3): DVKVTQSSRYLVKRTGEKVFLECVQDMDHENMFWYRQDPGLGLRLIYFSYDVKMKEKGDIPEGYSVSREKKERFSLILESASTNQTSMYLCASSLTSSADTQYFGPGTRLTVL.

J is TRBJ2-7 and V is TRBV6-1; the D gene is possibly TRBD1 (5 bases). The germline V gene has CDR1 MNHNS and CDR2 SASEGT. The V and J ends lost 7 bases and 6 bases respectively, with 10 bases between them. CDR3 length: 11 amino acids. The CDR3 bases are TGTGCCAGCAATCGGCAGGGCGAGCAGTACTTC. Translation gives CASNRQGEQYF.

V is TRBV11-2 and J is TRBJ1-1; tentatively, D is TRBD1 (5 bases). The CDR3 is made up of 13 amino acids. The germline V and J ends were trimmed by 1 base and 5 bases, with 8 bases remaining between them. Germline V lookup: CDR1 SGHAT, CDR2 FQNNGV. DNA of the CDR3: TGTGCCAGCAGCTTAGCAGGGAGGACTGAAGCTTTCTTT. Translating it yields CASSLAGRTEAFF.

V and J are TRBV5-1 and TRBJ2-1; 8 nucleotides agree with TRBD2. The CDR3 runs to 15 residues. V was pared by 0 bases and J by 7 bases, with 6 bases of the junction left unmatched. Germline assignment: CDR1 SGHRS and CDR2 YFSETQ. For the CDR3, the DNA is TGCGCCAGCAGCTTGGCGCGGGAGGATTTTAATGAGCAGTTCTTC. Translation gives CASSLAREDFNEQFF.

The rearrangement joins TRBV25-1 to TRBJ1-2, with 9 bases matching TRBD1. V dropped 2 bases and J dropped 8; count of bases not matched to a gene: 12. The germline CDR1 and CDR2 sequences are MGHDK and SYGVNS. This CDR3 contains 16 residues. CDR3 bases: TGTGCCAGCAGTGAAGGGACAGGGACCCGGAGGAGGGGCTACACCTTC. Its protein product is CASSEGTGTRRRGYTF.

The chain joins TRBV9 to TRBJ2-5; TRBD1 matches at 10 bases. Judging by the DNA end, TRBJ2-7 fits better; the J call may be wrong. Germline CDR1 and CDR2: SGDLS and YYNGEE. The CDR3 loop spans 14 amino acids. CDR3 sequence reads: CASSVVGTGDEQYF. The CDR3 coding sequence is TGTGCCAGCAGCGTAGTTGGGACAGGGGACGAGCAGTACTTC.

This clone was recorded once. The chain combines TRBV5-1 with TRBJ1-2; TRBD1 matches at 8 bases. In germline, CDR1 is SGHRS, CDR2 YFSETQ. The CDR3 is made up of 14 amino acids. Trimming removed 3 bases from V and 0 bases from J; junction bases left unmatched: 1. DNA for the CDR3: TGCGCCAGCAGCTGGGACAGGACTAACTATGGCTACACCTTC. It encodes CASSWDRTNYGYTF.

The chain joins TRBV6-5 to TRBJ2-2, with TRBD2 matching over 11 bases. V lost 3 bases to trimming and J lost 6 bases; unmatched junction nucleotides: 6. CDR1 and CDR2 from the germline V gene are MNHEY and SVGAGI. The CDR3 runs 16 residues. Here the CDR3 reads CASSYGQLAGAGELFF. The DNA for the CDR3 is TGTGCCAGCAGTTATGGGCAACTAGCGGGAGCCGGGGAGCTGTTTTTT.

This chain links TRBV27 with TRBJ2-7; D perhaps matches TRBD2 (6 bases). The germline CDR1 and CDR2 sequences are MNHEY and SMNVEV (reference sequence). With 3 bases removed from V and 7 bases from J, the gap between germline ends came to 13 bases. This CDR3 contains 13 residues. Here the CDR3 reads CASSFRKAGEQYF. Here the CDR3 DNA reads TGTGCCAGCAGTTTTAGGAAGGCGGGAGAGCAGTACTTC.

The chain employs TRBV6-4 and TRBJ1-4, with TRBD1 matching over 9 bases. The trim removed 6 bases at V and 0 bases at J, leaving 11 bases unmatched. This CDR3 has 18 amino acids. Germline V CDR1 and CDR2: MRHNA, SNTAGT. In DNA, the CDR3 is TGTGCCAGCAGCGCTTGCCGGGACAGGGTCGCAACTAATGAAAAACTGTTTTTT. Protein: CASSACRDRVATNEKLFF.

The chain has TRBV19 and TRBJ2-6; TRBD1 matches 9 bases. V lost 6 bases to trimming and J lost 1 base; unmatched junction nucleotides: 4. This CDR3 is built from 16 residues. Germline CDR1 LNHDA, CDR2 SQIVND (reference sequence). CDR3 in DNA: TGTGCCAGTAGGGGACAGGGACTATCTGGGGCCAACGTCCTGACTTTC. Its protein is CASRGQGLSGANVLTF.

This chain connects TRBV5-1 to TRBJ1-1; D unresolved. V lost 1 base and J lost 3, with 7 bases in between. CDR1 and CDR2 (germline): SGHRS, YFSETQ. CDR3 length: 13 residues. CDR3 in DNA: TGCGCCAGCAGCTTGACGGAGGACACTGAAGCTTTCTTT. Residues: CASSLTEDTEAFF.

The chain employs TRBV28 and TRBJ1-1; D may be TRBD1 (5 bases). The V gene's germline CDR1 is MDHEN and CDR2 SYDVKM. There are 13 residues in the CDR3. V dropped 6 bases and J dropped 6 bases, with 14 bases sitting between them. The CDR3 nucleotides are TGTGCCAGCAGCCTACCGGACATTCCTGAAGCTTTCTTT. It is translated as CASSLPDIPEAFF.

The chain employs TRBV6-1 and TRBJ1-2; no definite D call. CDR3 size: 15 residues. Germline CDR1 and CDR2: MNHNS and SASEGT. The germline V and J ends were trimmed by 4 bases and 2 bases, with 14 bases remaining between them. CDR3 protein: CASSGERHQNYGYTF. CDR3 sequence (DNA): TGTGCCAGCAGTGGGGAGCGACACCAGAACTATGGCTACACCTTC.

DNA of the CDR3: TGTGCCAGCAGACTAACCACCGGGGAGCTGTTTTTT. This encodes CASRLTTGELFF. The V call is TRBV28, the J call TRBJ2-2; D is ambiguous. CDR1 and CDR2 (germline): MDHEN, SYDVKM. The ends were cut back, 6 bases at V and 4 bases at J, with 6 bases in the middle. This CDR3 is built from 12 residues. The full variable domain, with the rest looked up from reference TRBV28 and TRBJ2-2, is DVKVTQSSRYLVKRTGEKVFLECVQDMDHENMFWYRQDPGLGLRLIYFSYDVKMKEKGDIPEGYSVSREKKERFSLILESASTNQTSMYLCASRLTTGELFFGEGSRLTVL.

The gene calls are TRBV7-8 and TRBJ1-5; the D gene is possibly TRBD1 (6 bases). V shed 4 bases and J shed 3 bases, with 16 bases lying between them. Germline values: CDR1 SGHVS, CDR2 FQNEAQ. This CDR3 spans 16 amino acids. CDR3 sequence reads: CASSSYRVGVNQPQHF. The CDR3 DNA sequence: TGTGCCAGCAGCTCTTACAGGGTTGGGGTCAATCAGCCCCAGCATTTT.

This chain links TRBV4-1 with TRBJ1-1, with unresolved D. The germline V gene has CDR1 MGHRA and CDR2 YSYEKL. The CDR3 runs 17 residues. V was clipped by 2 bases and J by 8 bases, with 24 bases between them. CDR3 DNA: TGCGCCAGCAGCCAATTCTCGGACCGGGAGTTTGACTGGGAAGCTTTCTTT. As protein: CASSQFSDREFDWEAFF.

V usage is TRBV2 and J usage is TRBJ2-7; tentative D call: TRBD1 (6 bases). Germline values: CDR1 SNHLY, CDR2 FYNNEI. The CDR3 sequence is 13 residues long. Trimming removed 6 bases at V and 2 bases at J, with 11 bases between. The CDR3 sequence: CASSPDRPYEQYF. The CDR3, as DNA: TGTGCCAGCAGCCCGGACAGACCCTACGAGCAGTACTTC.